This is a list of T cell receptor beta chains from one sample in a study of shared clonotypes between healthy human individuals. Generated by immunoSEQ multiplex PCR, the TCRdb table keeps only in-frame clones and is missing some. The profile covers around 2,100,000 clones, with over 85% appearing a single time and roughly 1% taken by the ten largest. Material for sequencing was naive CD8+ T cells sorted from blood. These receptor sequences come from a man younger than 30 in good health. CDR3s include the opening cysteine and the closing phenylalanine or tryptophan. Fields, in order: D gene, J gene, clone size, CDR3 length, V gene, CDR3 DNA, CDR3 protein. D genes are given only for firm matches. The size of a clone is reported for some rows only, either as once, few or many, or as a class for expanded clones.

d_call: TRBD2; j_call: TRBJ2-7; clone_size: .; cdr3_length: 15; v_call: TRBV5-6; cdr3_nt: TGTGCCAGCAGGGCGTGGGGAGCGGGGGGTGGCGAGCAGTACTTC; cdr3_aa: CASRAWGAGGGEQYF
d_call: .; j_call: TRBJ2-7; clone_size: .; cdr3_length: 14; v_call: TRBV2; cdr3_nt: TGTGCCAGCAGTGAACCAGGGCCGGCCTACGAGCAGTACTTC; cdr3_aa: CASSEPGPAYEQYF
d_call: .; j_call: TRBJ2-3; clone_size: few; cdr3_length: 15; v_call: TRBV4-3; cdr3_nt: TGCGCCAGCAGCCAAGTTGGGACGGGATCCGTTACGCAGTATTTT; cdr3_aa: CASSQVGTGSVTQYF
d_call: TRBD2; j_call: TRBJ2-7; clone_size: .; cdr3_length: 16; v_call: TRBV2; cdr3_nt: TGTGCCAGCAGCGTTCTAACTAGCGGCACCTCCTACGAGCAGTACTTC; cdr3_aa: CASSVLTSGTSYEQYF
d_call: TRBD2; j_call: TRBJ2-7; clone_size: .; cdr3_length: 12; v_call: TRBV5-8; cdr3_nt: TGTGCCAGCGGGACTATCTCCTACGAGCAGTACTTC; cdr3_aa: CASGTISYEQYF
d_call: .; j_call: TRBJ2-7; clone_size: .; cdr3_length: 13; v_call: TRBV6-5; cdr3_nt: TGTGCCAGCAGTATCTACAGCTCCTACGAGCAGTACTTC; cdr3_aa: CASSIYSSYEQYF
d_call: TRBD2; j_call: TRBJ2-3; clone_size: .; cdr3_length: 17; v_call: TRBV7-8; cdr3_nt: TGTGCCAGCAGCAGTGGTCTGACTAGCGGGAACACAGATACGCAGTATTTT; cdr3_aa: CASSSGLTSGNTDTQYF
d_call: TRBD2; j_call: TRBJ2-3; clone_size: .; cdr3_length: 13; v_call: TRBV6-5; cdr3_nt: TGTGCCAGCACCCAAAACGGGGGGTATACGCAGTATTTT; cdr3_aa: CASTQNGGYTQYF
d_call: .; j_call: TRBJ2-2; clone_size: once; cdr3_length: 16; v_call: TRBV10-3; cdr3_nt: TGTGCCATCAGTGAAGTTGCCGGGGACAACACCGGGGAGCTGTTTTTT; cdr3_aa: CAISEVAGDNTGELFF
d_call: .; j_call: TRBJ2-7; clone_size: .; cdr3_length: 16; v_call: TRBV4-3; cdr3_nt: TGCGCCAGCAGCCAAGAGAGAAGCGGGTCTTCCTACGAGCAGTACTTC; cdr3_aa: CASSQERSGSSYEQYF
d_call: .; j_call: TRBJ2-7; clone_size: .; cdr3_length: 13; v_call: TRBV7-9; cdr3_nt: TGTGCCAGCAGCTTAAGCGCGGCCTACGAGCAGTACTTC; cdr3_aa: CASSLSAAYEQYF
d_call: .; j_call: TRBJ2-5; clone_size: .; cdr3_length: 14; v_call: TRBV7-3; cdr3_nt: TGTGCCAGCAGCTTAGGTGGCGGGCAAGAGACCCAGTACTTC; cdr3_aa: CASSLGGGQETQYF
d_call: TRBD2; j_call: TRBJ2-5; clone_size: .; cdr3_length: 18; v_call: TRBV9; cdr3_nt: TGTGCCAGCAGCGTAGGGGCCGAACTAGCGGGAGGAGGTGAGACCCAGTACTTC; cdr3_aa: CASSVGAELAGGGETQYF
d_call: .; j_call: TRBJ2-2; clone_size: .; cdr3_length: 14; v_call: TRBV27; cdr3_nt: TGTGCCAGCAGTTTACTACCGAACACCGGGGAGCTGTTTTTT; cdr3_aa: CASSLLPNTGELFF
d_call: TRBD1; j_call: TRBJ2-7; clone_size: .; cdr3_length: 14; v_call: TRBV5-1; cdr3_nt: TGCGCCAGCAGCTTGTCCCGGGACAGGTACGAGCAGTACTTC; cdr3_aa: CASSLSRDRYEQYF
d_call: .; j_call: TRBJ2-1; clone_size: .; cdr3_length: 11; v_call: TRBV30; cdr3_nt: TGTGCCAGGCTAGGGGTCAATGAGCAGTTCTTC; cdr3_aa: CARLGVNEQFF
d_call: TRBD1; j_call: TRBJ2-7; clone_size: .; cdr3_length: 13; v_call: TRBV13; cdr3_nt: TGTGCCAGCAGCCAGGTTGGAAGGGACAGACTGTACTTC; cdr3_aa: CASSQVGRDRLYF
d_call: TRBD1; j_call: TRBJ2-7; clone_size: .; cdr3_length: 15; v_call: TRBV2; cdr3_nt: TGTGCCAGCAGCCAGCGACAGGGGCTTTCCTACGAGCAGTACTTC; cdr3_aa: CASSQRQGLSYEQYF
d_call: TRBD1; j_call: TRBJ2-5; clone_size: .; cdr3_length: 14; v_call: TRBV29-1; cdr3_nt: TGCAGCGCCCTTACAGGGGATCGCCAAGAGACCCAGTACTTC; cdr3_aa: CSALTGDRQETQYF
d_call: .; j_call: TRBJ2-7; clone_size: .; cdr3_length: 15; v_call: TRBV6-5; cdr3_nt: TGTGCCAGCAGTCCATCCGGCCCACCCCACTACGAGCAGTACTTC; cdr3_aa: CASSPSGPPHYEQYF
d_call: TRBD2; j_call: TRBJ2-7; clone_size: .; cdr3_length: 15; v_call: TRBV28; cdr3_nt: TGTGCCAGCAGTTTGGATAGCGGGGGCCTCTACGAGCAGTACTTC; cdr3_aa: CASSLDSGGLYEQYF
d_call: .; j_call: TRBJ2-7; clone_size: .; cdr3_length: 14; v_call: TRBV2; cdr3_nt: TGTGCCAGCAGTGAACGGGGTAGAAGCTACGAGCAGTACTTC; cdr3_aa: CASSERGRSYEQYF
d_call: .; j_call: TRBJ2-2; clone_size: .; cdr3_length: 14; v_call: TRBV25-1; cdr3_nt: TGTGCCAGCAGTGAAGAAGCGGTCGCCGGGGAGCTGTTTTTT; cdr3_aa: CASSEEAVAGELFF